This TCR beta chain came from a study of shared clonotypes between healthy human individuals. Study-level background: Each donor's CD8 memory used one plate, CD8 naive two, each CD4 subset three.

Study conclusions and caveats: What rarefaction showed was incomplete sorted-subset sequencing despite large depth. Sampling involved blood alone; tissue repertoires likely differ.

The germline V gene encodes CDR1 SGHTA and CDR2 FQGTGA. The CDR3 is 15 amino acids. The V and J ends lost 2 bases and 5 bases, in that order; junction bases with no gene match: 4. Turning to this clone: Its antigen is currently unknown.

Sorted-subset replicate PCRs used 150 to 200 ng DNA, roughly 28,000 T cell genomes. TCRdb's table, derived via immunoSEQ multiplex PCR, lists solely in-frame clones and lacks some. The sample has roughly 2.2 million clones; approximately 93% are singletons. The source is a man aged 18 to 29 in good health. Some clones in this sample may be carry-over from other donors' samples. The chain uses TRBV7-3 and TRBJ2-5; 11 nucleotides line up with TRBD1. Sequencing was done on a sample of naive CD4+ T cells from PBMCs. Documented subset: CD45RA+ positively selected. The CDR3 sequence is CASSLGQGAWETQYF. CDR3 DNA: TGTGCCAGCAGCTTAGGACAGGGGGCTTGGGAGACCCAGTACTTC.